The T cell receptor beta chain described here comes from a study of blood T cell repertoires in COVID-19. Whole-study context: Donors in the United States, Italy and Spain gave samples during acute or convalescent COVID-19.

V lost 6 bases, J lost 5 bases, and 12 bases stayed unmatched. Germline assignment: CDR1 KGHSH and CDR2 LQKENI. CDR3 size: 16 residues. The authors' processing: Amplification of reference gene primers was used by the study to estimate nucleated cell counts. Only in-frame clones appear in the TCRdb table, and some are missing; sequencing was by immunoSEQ multiplex PCR. V and J calls and clone size come straight from that table; D and trimming were deduced from the DNA. The table records over 200,000 clones, about 85% of them present only once. The sequence came from a man aged 40-49 years who had recovered from COVID-19. This rearrangement joins TRBV18 to TRBJ2-7; TRBD1 matches at 11 bases. Material: PBMCs or T cells enriched from blood (not recorded which). The CDR3 DNA sequence: TGTGCCAGCTCCCCGATTGTAGGACAGGGGGCCGACGAGCAGTACTTC. Amino acid sequence: CASSPIVGQGADEQYF.